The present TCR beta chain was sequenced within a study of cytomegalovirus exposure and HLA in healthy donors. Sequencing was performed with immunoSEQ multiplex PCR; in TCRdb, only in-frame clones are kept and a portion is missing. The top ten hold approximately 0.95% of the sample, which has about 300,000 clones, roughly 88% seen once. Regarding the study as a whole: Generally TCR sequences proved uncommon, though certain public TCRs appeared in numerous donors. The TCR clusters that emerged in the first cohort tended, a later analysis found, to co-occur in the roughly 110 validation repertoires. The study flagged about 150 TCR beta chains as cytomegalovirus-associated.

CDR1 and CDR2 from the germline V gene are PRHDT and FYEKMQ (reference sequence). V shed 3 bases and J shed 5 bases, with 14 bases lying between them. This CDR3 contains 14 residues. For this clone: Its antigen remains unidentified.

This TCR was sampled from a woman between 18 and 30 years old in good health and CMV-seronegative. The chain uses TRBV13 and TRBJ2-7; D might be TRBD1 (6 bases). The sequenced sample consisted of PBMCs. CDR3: CASSLTGPLHEQYF. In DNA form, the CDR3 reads TGTGCCAGCAGCTTGACAGGCCCATTACACGAGCAGTACTTC.